This T cell receptor beta chain is drawn from a study of siplizumab effects on memory and regulatory T cells. Overall study findings and caveats: Alloreactive sequences from unstimulated CD4+ memory cells fell significantly with siplizumab. Researchers could not give a naive or memory phenotype to roughly 75-95% of proliferating CD4+ or CD8+ clones.

Assaying covered 100,000 or so TCR templates per sample. Profiled with immunoSEQ multiplex PCR; TCRdb holds only in-frame clones, not every one. Of tens of thousands of clones in the sample, 80% to 90% were seen once. A word on this clone: Its antigen is not known.

CDR1 is MDHEN, CDR2 SYDVKM, per germline. J lost 5 bases, V lost 5 bases, and 7 bases had no gene match. The CDR3 contains 15 residues. Specimen: Tregs sorted from blood. The chain uses TRBV28 and TRBJ2-1; 9 bases align to TRBD2. This TCR derives from a human donor in good health. The CDR3 DNA is TGTGCCAGCAGTCAGCCCAGCGGGGGGAACAATGAGCAGTTCTTC. Residues: CASSQPSGGNNEQFF. The complete variable domain, with remaining parts taken from reference TRBV28 and TRBJ2-1, reads DVKVTQSSRYLVKRTGEKVFLECVQDMDHENMFWYRQDPGLGLRLIYFSYDVKMKEKGDIPEGYSVSREKKERFSLILESASTNQTSMYLCASSQPSGGNNEQFFGPGTRLTVL.